This entry describes one TCR beta chain. Its antigen target is currently unknown. Base-call qualities are not available, and no considerably larger clone is one nucleotide away. This specimen comes from a study of cytomegalovirus exposure and HLA in healthy donors (dated 2017 in TCRdb). About the study as a whole: An earlier analysis of under 600 of the donors reported approximately 300 Gb of sequence data and around 110 million unique TCR beta sequences from roughly 180 million T cells. An early release covering around 630 HLA-typed donors comprised approximately 300 gigabases of sequencing data and around 80 million unique TCR sequences. The genetic ancestry cluster associated with self-reported Caucasian donors included around 76% of the approximately 400 genotyped donors. The aim of the study was to test whether cataloging public T cell receptors could identify signatures of past pathogen exposure. The study used immunosequencing to profile the T cell repertoires of hundreds of subjects and linked those repertoires to cytomegalovirus serostatus. Along with the approximately 620-subject first cohort, a separate validation cohort of around 120 different subjects was used. To predict cytomegalovirus infection status, the study brought together high-throughput TCR immunosequencing, statistical association of individual TCRs with disease status, and machine learning. A later analysis re-examined previously published TCR beta repertoires from around 670 donors and added high-resolution HLA genotyping to investigate patterns of TCR occurrence. In the later analysis, no new phenotypic data were used to find candidate immune exposures; instead, reliance was placed on TCR beta sequences and their occurrence across donors. An earlier analysis of fewer than 700 of the donors applied high-throughput TCR beta sequencing to assess whether each TCR beta V gene segment acted as functional or pseudogenic. Donor age, sex, ethnicity and CMV serostatus were compiled alongside the repertoire data. A later genetic analysis used genome-wide SNP genotypes for about 55% of the 666 donors, treating that subset as a discovery cohort. Every discovery cohort repertoire had been produced on one sequencing platform. HLA typing included class I and class II loci at four-digit resolution. Typing coverage varied by locus: roughly 629-630 donors for A, B, C, DRB1 and DQB1; 500 to 550 for DQA1; about 570 for DPA1; around 450 for DPB1. Several DR-DQ haplotypes were treated as single units for association and clustering because of strong linkage in the cohort. On average, roughly 240,000 unique TCR beta nucleotide sequences were sequenced per donor among fewer than 500 genotyped donors of the cohort, with 15% to 20% of those sequences being non-productive.

Library construction relied on the immunoSEQ multiplex PCR assay. For the multiplex PCR, a mixture combining 60 forward primers for TCR Vbeta segments and 13 reverse primers for TCR Jbeta segments was used. The CDR3 region of rearranged TCR beta genes was amplified from genomic DNA by a multiplex PCR assay. The Illumina HiSeq System was used to sequence the amplified TCR beta libraries as 87-base-pair reads. The original methods were these. In a later analysis, around 80 million unique TCR beta chains were counted across the 650 to 700 repertoires, and roughly 10 million of these chains were shared by at least two donors. Raw reads were error-corrected and collapsed into unique sequences with a nearest-neighbor algorithm that merged closely related sequences to remove PCR and sequencing errors. V, D and J gene segments were assigned by aligning CDR3 sequences to IMGT reference sequences. For a sequence to be retained, a match of at least six nucleotides was required to both a V gene segment and a J gene segment. A rearrangement counted as productive if the CDR3 had no stop codons and remained in frame with V and J, and every other rearrangement counted as non-productive. Following IMGT convention, CDR3 was defined as the stretch from the second conserved V-encoded cysteine to the conserved J-encoded phenylalanine. In an earlier analysis of more than 550 of the donors, sequences lacking an unambiguous match to a single V gene segment were excluded. In an earlier analysis of 450 to 700 of the donors, V segments were called functional above 56.7% productive rearrangements and were called segregating when the between-donor standard deviation exceeded 5%. To diagnose cytomegalovirus status from the catalog of TCR beta chain sequences, a statistical classification framework was built. In a later analysis, TCR nucleotide sequences were compared against IMGT/GENE-DB human TR gene sequences so that V and J genes could be assigned. A later analysis assigned CDR3 sequences and most-parsimonious VDJ recombination scenarios with the TCRdist pipeline. In a later analysis, each TCR beta chain was defined by its CDR3 amino acid sequence together with its V-gene family, and reads lacking a unique V-gene family were excluded. A later analysis removed nearly 600 highly shared, low-generation-probability nucleotide sequences to deal with suspected cross-contamination and a sequencing artifact. For each public chain, a later analysis derived a clonal expansion index from normalized ranks of inferred template counts within each repertoire. A later analysis computed generation probabilities with a VDJ recombination model fitted to out-of-frame rearrangements, and checked the results against IGoR. A later analysis scored TCR-TCR, TCR-HLA and TCR-CMV co-occurrence with hypergeometric tests, applying a repertoire-size bias correction to TCR pairs. False discovery rates were estimated in a later analysis by permuting HLA or CMV assignments 20 times. In a later analysis, co-occurring TCRs were grouped with DBSCAN, and TCRdist sequence similarity was added when clustering was performed within HLA-allele-positive subsets. Repertoires with fewer than 30,000 or more than 120,000 public chains, plus five repertoires with anomalous nucleotide sharing, were excluded from co-occurrence clustering. Sourced from immuneACCESS, this table was stored by TCRdb with only in-frame sequences that have V and J called. A share of the clones is absent; for the studies checked, an unresolved V gene accounts for under half, and the remainder has no known explanation. That table gives V, J and clone size, and the DNA gave D and trimming. This sample gives around 100,000 clones in total; 76% of them show up just once. The top ten clonotypes cover around 4% of the sample.

The cohort was made up of 500 to 850 healthy bone marrow donors. At the time of sampling, every cohort member was nominally healthy, though immune exposures that went unrecorded were likely present. The donor was CMV seronegative and belonged to the group of 380 or so seronegative cohort members. A peripheral blood sample was provided by each donor, and peripheral blood mononuclear cells were used for TCR beta sequencing. Genomic DNA was extracted from the blood cell samples with the Qiagen DNeasy Blood Extraction Kit. The full study reports these points: The 87-base-pair reads could not distinguish some IMGT-functional V segments, including TRBV6-2 and TRBV6-3, so those segments were excluded. At a false discovery rate of 0.05, a later analysis linked approximately 18,000 TCR beta sequences to specific HLA alleles. According to a later analysis, parvovirus B19, influenza, CMV and Epstein-Barr virus appeared linked to several top co-occurrence clusters. Assigning TCR associations to individual alleles was difficult when HLA alleles, especially DR and DQ, strongly co-occurred. The authors suggested that the approach could potentially be extended to other disease states and immunological phenotypes. Linkage disequilibrium might explain the correlated functional status among segregating V segments, but an unknown experimental factor could not be excluded. Because counts were too low, seventeen rarely observed V segments, including chromosome 9 orphons, were excluded from the earlier analysis of 587 of the donors. In a later analysis, TCR association rates were found to vary across HLA loci, with the most associated TCRs seen for DRB1 alleles and the fewest for HLA-C alleles. A total of 150 to 200 TCR beta chains were listed by the study as associated with cytomegalovirus. The cohort was sequenced for TCR beta chains only, and without alpha or paired-chain data the features that could be detected were limited. A later analysis found that HLA-associated TCR beta chains were more clonally expanded and had lower generation probabilities than equally common non-associated chains. V-gene and J-gene trimming of TCR beta chains was associated with a missense DCLRE1C variant in a later genetic analysis, and the association was replicated in an independent cohort. A further reported finding was that TCR beta sequences accurately predicted the HLA-A and HLA-B alleles for most subjects in the first cohort. A later genetic analysis reported fewer N-insertions in productive TCRs among donors in an Asian-associated ancestry cluster than the approximately 670-donor mean. Roughly uniform sequencing depth across donors was assumed in presence/absence analyses, although this assumption may not hold. Broadly in line with IMGT annotations, most TCR beta V segments showed up in productive rearrangements about 87% or about 30% of the time in an earlier analysis of several hundred of the donors. The classifier was reported to diagnose cytomegalovirus status with high specificity and sensitivity in both the original and validation cohorts. Because HLA typing was unavailable for some donors at each locus, only the typed subset was used in association tests. A few of the identified cytomegalovirus-associated TCR beta chains were confirmed in vitro to be specific for cytomegalovirus antigens. A group of highly shared sequence variants was considered likely to be a technical artifact of the sequencing pipeline. CMV serostatus was the only immune exposure information available for the cohort. While some public TCRs were present in many individuals, most TCR sequences turned up only very rarely across donors. A later analysis found that most CMV-associated TCR beta chains appeared HLA-restricted, with HLA associations seemingly driven largely by CMV exposure.

CDR1 and CDR2 are drawn from the germline V gene: SGHRS, YFSETQ. The CDR3 starts with the cysteine, ends with the phenylalanine, and has 14 residues. The read is trimmed to its CDR3 DNA, 42 bases read in frame from base 1. V is cut by 4 bases and J by 0 bases, and the space between the germline ends is 7 bases. Recombination linked TRBV5-1 to TRBJ2-2, with the D gene not confidently named. The sequence was collected from a man aged 35 to 55 in good health and CMV-seronegative. Sample: PBMCs. The CDR3 region reads CASSLVSNTGELFF. The DNA reads TGCGCCAGCAGCCTTGTATCGAACACCGGGGAGCTGTTTTTT.